Listed below are T cell receptor beta chains from one sample, sequenced in a study of OX40 agonist ivuxolimab in advanced cancers. Profiling relied on immunoSEQ multiplex PCR, and the TCRdb table lists in-frame clones only, not all of them. This table holds tens of thousands of clones, around 84% found once. The material was CD4+ or CD8+ T cells sorted from blood, obtained in a trial of the OX40 agonist ivuxolimab. These receptors all come from an adult with an advanced solid tumor such as melanoma, head and neck, liver or kidney cancer. Both conserved end residues are part of each CDR3. A D gene is named only where the DNA matches it firmly. Where a row states a size, it is once, few, many or the class of an expanded clone; other rows omit it.

>TRBJ1-1|once|TRBD1|TRBV6-1
TGTGCCAGCAGTGGACAGGGGGAGGGCACTGAAGCTTTCTTT
CASSGQGEGTEAFF
>TRBJ2-7|NA|NA|TRBV29-1
TGCAGCGTTGATACACAGGGCGGCGAGCAGTACTTC
CSVDTQGGEQYF
>TRBJ2-5|NA|NA|TRBV7-7
TGTGCCAGCAGCTTAGTGGGAGAGACCCAGTACTTC
CASSLVGETQYF
>TRBJ2-7|NA|NA|TRBV10-3
TGTGCCATCAGTGCAGGGGCCTACGAGCAGTACTTC
CAISAGAYEQYF
>TRBJ2-7|few|NA|TRBV5-6
TGTGCCAGCAGCTTGGCGGGCGTCTCCTACGAGCAGTACTTC
CASSLAGVSYEQYF
>TRBJ1-2|NA|NA|TRBV7-2
TGTGCCAGCAGCTTAAAGGTGGAGGGCCTCTATGGGGGCTACACCTTC
CASSLKVEGLYGGYTF
>TRBJ2-5|NA|NA|TRBV6-1
TGTGCCAGCCGGTACCAAGAGACCCAGTACTTC
CASRYQETQYF
>TRBJ1-5|NA|NA|TRBV18
TGTGCCAGCTCAACCGGGGCCCAGGAGCCCCAGCATTTT
CASSTGAQEPQHF
>TRBJ1-1|NA|TRBD1|TRBV14
TGTGCCAGCAGCCACCGACAGGGCTTGAACACTGAAGCTTTCTTT
CASSHRQGLNTEAFF
>TRBJ1-2|NA|NA|TRBV5-1
TGCGCCAGCAGCTTGGGACTCCTCTATGGCTACACCTTC
CASSLGLLYGYTF
>TRBJ2-5|NA|NA|TRBV4-1
TGCGCCAGCAGCCAAGTTTCAGGGATCCAAGAGACCCAGTACTTC
CASSQVSGIQETQYF
>TRBJ2-5|NA|NA|TRBV7-6
TGTGCCAGCAGCTTAGATAGGGCGGAGACCCAGTACTTC
CASSLDRAETQYF
>TRBJ2-5|once|TRBD1|TRBV29-1
TGCAGCGGTCACGGACAGGTGAAAGAGACCCAGTACTTC
CSGHGQVKETQYF
>TRBJ2-5|NA|TRBD2|TRBV2
TGTGCCAGCAGTCGTCTTACCCCGGGACTAGGGGGTAAGACCCAGTACTTC
CASSRLTPGLGGKTQYF
>TRBJ1-1|NA|NA|TRBV5-6
TGTGCCAGCAGCGGAGGGTTCACTGAAGCTTTCTTT
CASSGGFTEAFF
>TRBJ2-5|NA|NA|TRBV7-3
TGTGCCAGCAGCTTAGTGGGGGACCAAGAGACCCAGTACTTC
CASSLVGDQETQYF
>TRBJ1-1|NA|TRBD1|TRBV2
TGTGCCAGCAGTGTAAAACAGGGGGTGGAGATTGGGGCTTTCTTT
CASSVKQGVEIGAFF
>TRBJ1-6|NA|TRBD1|TRBV7-9
TGTGCCAGCAGCTCCGGGACAGCGAATTCACCCCTCCACTTT
CASSSGTANSPLHF
>TRBJ2-5|NA|NA|TRBV4-3
TGCGCCAGCAGCCAAGATTGGGGAGGTGGCGAGACCCAGTACTTC
CASSQDWGGGETQYF
>TRBJ2-7|NA|TRBD2|TRBV12-5
TGTGCTAGTGGTTTGAGCGGGGGGGGATACGAGCAGTACTTC
CASGLSGGGYEQYF
>TRBJ1-1|NA|NA|TRBV18
TGTGCCAGCTCACCAGGTGTGAACATGAACACTGAAGCTTTCTTT
CASSPGVNMNTEAFF
>TRBJ1-3|NA|TRBD1|TRBV9
TGTGCCAGCAGCGTAGGAGTACAGGGGAGCTCTGGAAACACCATATATTTT
CASSVGVQGSSGNTIYF
>TRBJ1-4|NA|TRBD1|TRBV7-9
TGTGCCAGCAGCGGACAGGATAATGAAAAACTGTTTTTT
CASSGQDNEKLFF
>TRBJ2-2|NA|NA|TRBV5-1
TGCGCCAGCAGCTTGGGGATGATGACCGGGGAGCTGTTTTTT
CASSLGMMTGELFF
>TRBJ2-1|NA|NA|TRBV11-3
TGTGCCAGCAGCTCTCTCAGGGGTAATGAGCAGTTCTTC
CASSSLRGNEQFF
>TRBJ1-1|medium-sized|TRBD1|TRBV9
TGTGCCAGCAGCGTAGAGGGCAGGGGGGGCACTGAAGCTTTCTTT
CASSVEGRGGTEAFF
>TRBJ1-2|NA|TRBD1|TRBV6-1
TGTGCCAGCAGCACAGGGGGCGCTTTCGGTTATGGCTACACCTTC
CASSTGGAFGYGYTF
>TRBJ2-1|NA|TRBD2|TRBV5-1
TGCGCCAGCGGCGGGGGGGGCCACTACAATGAGCAGTTCTTC
CASGGGGHYNEQFF
>TRBJ2-7|few|NA|TRBV18
TGTGCCAGCTCACCAGGACAGGGAGGGAACGAGCAGTACTTC
CASSPGQGGNEQYF
>TRBJ2-5|NA|NA|TRBV5-1
TGCGCCAGCAGCCTGGGGGGAGGAGAGACCCAGTACTTC
CASSLGGGETQYF
>TRBJ2-7|NA|TRBD1|TRBV6-5
TGTGCCAGCAGTTACTCCGGGACAGATCCCTACGAGCAGTACTTC
CASSYSGTDPYEQYF
>TRBJ1-4|NA|NA|TRBV12-5
TGTGCTAGTGGTTTACGGCTCGATGGGGAAAAACTGTTTTTT
CASGLRLDGEKLFF
>TRBJ2-1|NA|NA|TRBV6-6
TGTGCCAGCAGTCTCAAATATTACAATGAGCAGTTCTTC
CASSLKYYNEQFF
>TRBJ1-1|NA|TRBD1|TRBV6-1
TGTGCCAGCCTGAGACAGGGCATATCTTTTGAAGCTTTCTTT
CASLRQGISFEAFF
>TRBJ1-1|NA|NA|TRBV19
TGTGCCAGTAGTATAGACAGGTTAATGAACACTGAAGCTTTCTTT
CASSIDRLMNTEAFF
>TRBJ2-7|NA|NA|TRBV28
TGTGCCAGCAGTCCGGTTGCCCCGAGGGGACCGGGGGAGCAGTACTTC
CASSPVAPRGPGEQYF
>TRBJ2-7|few|TRBD2|TRBV7-2
TGTGCCAGCAGCTTGGTGGCTAGCGGGGAGTACGAGCAGTACTTC
CASSLVASGEYEQYF
>TRBJ2-1|NA|TRBD1|TRBV11-2
TGTGCCAGCAGCAAAGACAGGGTCGTGAATGAGCAGTTCTTC
CASSKDRVVNEQFF
>TRBJ1-2|NA|NA|TRBV5-1
TGCGCCAGCACCGAGAAAGGGGGGACCTATGGCTACACCTTC
CASTEKGGTYGYTF
>TRBJ1-1|once|NA|TRBV9
TGTGCCAGCAGCGTAGGTAGGGCGGGCACTGAAGCTTTCTTT
CASSVGRAGTEAFF
>TRBJ1-6|NA|NA|TRBV10-3
TGTGCCATCAGTGAGTCTGCGGGGGCAGACCTTGCTTCACCCCTCCACTTT
CAISESAGADLASPLHF
>TRBJ2-2|NA|TRBD1|TRBV7-3
TGTGCCAGCAGCTCCCGACAGGGGGCGAGCACCGGGGAGCTGTTTTTT
CASSSRQGASTGELFF
>TRBJ1-6|NA|TRBD1|TRBV5-8
TGTGCCAGCAGCGACAGGGGGTTCTCACCCCTCCACTTT
CASSDRGFSPLHF
>TRBJ1-2|NA|NA|TRBV6-5
TGTGCCAGCAGTTACTCGGGCCATGGGGCGGGCTACACCTTC
CASSYSGHGAGYTF
>TRBJ2-7|NA|NA|TRBV29-1
TGCAGCGTTGGTGAGGGGGCCTACGAGCAGTACTTC
CSVGEGAYEQYF
>TRBJ1-6|once|NA|TRBV18
TGTGCCAGCTCACCCTCGGGCCAATCACCCCTCCACTTT
CASSPSGQSPLHF
>TRBJ1-1|once|NA|TRBV7-9
TGTGCCAGCAGCTTAGGTGTCGGTCGGCTGAAAAACACTGAAGCTTTCTTT
CASSLGVGRLKNTEAFF
>TRBJ1-5|NA|NA|TRBV10-2
TGCGCCAGCATGGGGGGATCCGGTCAGCCCCAGCATTTT
CASMGGSGQPQHF
>TRBJ1-2|NA|NA|TRBV10-3
TGTGCCATCACCGAGCGGATAAGTGACTATGGCTACACCTTC
CAITERISDYGYTF
>TRBJ2-1|NA|TRBD2|TRBV2
TGTGCCAGCAGTGCCTCGGGGACTAGGTACAATGAGCAGTTCTTC
CASSASGTRYNEQFF
>TRBJ2-7|NA|NA|TRBV7-6
TGTGCCAGCAGCTTAGTTGTAACGCTCAGCTCCTACGAGCAGTACTTC
CASSLVVTLSSYEQYF
>TRBJ2-5|NA|NA|TRBV7-2
TGTGCCAGCAGCCGTGGACAACCAGAAGAGACCCAGTACTTC
CASSRGQPEETQYF
>TRBJ2-3|NA|NA|TRBV9
TGTGCCAGCAGCGTTTTACCGGGGGCCGCGGGGGCGACAGATACGCAGTATTTT
CASSVLPGAAGATDTQYF
>TRBJ1-2|NA|NA|TRBV6-1
TGTGCCAGCACTCAGGGTAACTATGGCTACACCTTC
CASTQGNYGYTF
>TRBJ1-1|once|NA|TRBV9
TGTGCCAGCAGCGTAACGGGGCAGCTGAACACTGAAGCTTTCTTT
CASSVTGQLNTEAFF
>TRBJ1-2|few|NA|TRBV5-1
TGCGCCAGCAGCCCTGGACAACCAGATAACTATGGCTACACCTTC
CASSPGQPDNYGYTF
>TRBJ1-4|once|TRBD1|TRBV6-5
TGTGCCAGCAGTTACCACGGGGGACAGCCTAATGAAAAACTGTTTTTT
CASSYHGGQPNEKLFF
>TRBJ1-5|NA|NA|TRBV6-5
TGTGCCAGTTCATTATTAGCGGGGCCCCAGCATTTT
CASSLLAGPQHF
>TRBJ2-5|NA|TRBD1|TRBV9
TGTGCCAGCAGCGTAGCCGGACAGGGTCAATCAGAGACCCAGTACTTC
CASSVAGQGQSETQYF